What follows are 21 T cell receptor beta chains derived from one specimen sequenced in a study of T cells in Graves' hyperthyroidism and ophthalmopathy (dated by TCRdb to 2018 to 2020). The library was produced with multiplex PCR. The listed sequencing device is Illumina HiSeq 2000. The TCR beta CDR3 regions were amplified from the RNA transcripts. A first-round RT-PCR of the TCR CDR3 used the HTBI primer set with the Qiagen OneStep RT-PCR kit. The raw public data were reprocessed by TCRdb itself: fastp quality trimming at Q25, MiXCR clonotype calling, in-frame beta chains only. Under each unique CDR3 protein, matching rows form one entry showing the most common genes and DNA. The sample includes 560,000 or so distinct CDR3 sequences, with about 43% observed a single time. Together, the top ten hold 8.2% of the sample. The sample comprised peripheral blood or thyroid tissue (not recorded which). These TCRs come from a woman aged 18-29 years with Graves' hyperthyroidism. Donor details come from another sample of the same person, matched by shared clones.

The CDR3 loop reads CSVAGQPGNYGYTF. The CDR3 DNA sequence: TGCAGCGTTGCCGGACAACCTGGCAACTATGGCTACACCTTC. The V gene is TRBV29-1, the J gene TRBJ1-2; a weak D match, TRBD1 (5 bases). V was trimmed by 4 bases and J by 2 bases, leaving 14 bases between them. Germline V gene data show CDR1 as SQVTM and CDR2 as ANQGSEA. The CDR3 runs to 14 residues. The full variable domain, its missing parts supplied by reference TRBV29-1 and TRBJ1-2, is SAVISQKPSRDICQRGTSLTIQCQVDSQVTMMFWYRQQPGQSLTLIATANQGSEATYESGFVIDKFPISRPNLTFSTLTVSNMSPEDSSIYLCSVAGQPGNYGYTFGSGTRLTVV.

The genes are TRBV5-1 and TRBJ2-2, with TRBD2 identical over 7 bases. Germline CDR1 is SGHRS and CDR2 is YFSETQ. The V gene end was trimmed by 1 base and the J gene end by 6 bases; junction bases not matched to a gene: 24. The CDR3 consists of 21 residues. The CDR3 loop reads CASSLRSLAANPLTGAGELFF. In nucleotides, the CDR3 is TGCGCCAGCAGCTTGAGGTCCCTAGCGGCCAACCCACTCACTGGCGCCGGGGAGCTGTTTTTT.

This sequence joins TRBV15 and TRBJ2-5, with 12 nucleotides matching TRBD2. Germline V gene lookup returns CDR1 LNHNV and CDR2 YYDKDF (reference sequence). J was trimmed by 4 bases and V by 3 bases; bases with no gene match: 6. The CDR3 runs to 16 residues. CDR3 DNA: TGTGCCACCAGCAGGGAAAAACTAGCGGGAGGAGAGACCCAGTACTTC. Translated, it gives CATSREKLAGGETQYF.

CDR3 sequence reads: CASSSLTGVIDGYTF. The CDR3 nucleotides are TGTGCCAGCAGCTCCTTGACAGGGGTTATTGATGGCTACACCTTC. This chain links TRBV11-2 with TRBJ1-2; 8 bases line up with TRBD1. J gave up 6 bases and V 4 bases, and 10 bases lay outside the gene matches. This CDR3 comprises 15 residues. Germline CDR1 is SGHAT and CDR2 is FQNNGV.

In this sample, this clonotype turned up once. The J gene is TRBJ2-7, the V gene TRBV2, with D possibly matching TRBD1 (5 bases). This CDR3 spans 16 amino acids. Germline V gene lookup returns CDR1 SNHLY and CDR2 FYNNEI. V was clipped by 5 bases and J by 2 bases, with 19 bases between them. This CDR3 is CASSYSHGPGTYEQYF. CDR3 DNA sequence: TGTGCCAGCAGTTACTCCCACGGACCAGGGACCTACGAGCAGTACTTC.

This clonotype was seen a handful of times. The chain has TRBV9 and TRBJ2-7; 9 bases fit TRBD2. Germline CDR1 SGDLS, CDR2 YYNGEE. The CDR3 extends over 14 amino acids. Unmatched junction bases numbered 7, after V lost 6 bases and J lost 3 bases. The CDR3 region is CASNRGTSSYEQYF. The CDR3 DNA reads TGTGCCAGCAACCGCGGGACTAGCAGCTACGAGCAGTACTTC.

The chain recombines TRBV29-1 with TRBJ1-5; possible D gene TRBD1, 5 bases. Trimming took off 8 bases at V and 2 bases at J, with 7 bases between the two ends. This CDR3 has 11 residues. The germline CDR1 and CDR2 sequences are SQVTM and ANQGSEA. The CDR3 DNA reads TGCAGCACGACAGGCAATCAGCCCCAGCATTTT. Its protein is CSTTGNQPQHF.

This clonotype was seen once. V gene TRBV25-1 combines with J gene TRBJ2-6; 10 nucleotides match TRBD2. There are 18 residues in the CDR3. Germline V gene sequence: CDR1 MGHDK, CDR2 SYGVNS. V trimming: 6 bases; J trimming: 2 bases; junction bases outside the gene matches: 10. The CDR3 spells CASSGWLAGATGANVLTF. CDR3 nucleotides: TGTGCCAGCAGCGGGTGGCTAGCGGGGGCTACTGGGGCCAACGTCCTGACTTTC.

This clonotype has just a few counts. The chain combines TRBV2 with TRBJ1-5; D is unresolved. V was shortened by 6 bases and J by 0 bases, with 9 bases between the two germline ends. Germline loops: CDR1 SNHLY, CDR2 FYNNEI. The CDR3 is 14 amino acids. In DNA form, the CDR3 reads TGTGCCAGCAGAGAGGGAGATAGCAATCAGCCCCAGCATTTT. Encoded protein: CASREGDSNQPQHF. The full variable domain, with the rest looked up from reference TRBV2 and TRBJ1-5, is EPEVTQTPSHQVTQMGQEVILRCVPISNHLYFYWYRQILGQKVEFLVSFYNNEISEKSEIFDDQFSVERPDGSNFTLKIRSTKLEDSAMYFCASREGDSNQPQHFGDGTRLSIL.

The CDR3 nucleotides are TGTGCCAGCAGCGAACAGGGGGCCAACGTCCTGACTTTC. It translates to CASSEQGANVLTF. The rearrangement uses TRBV7-9 and TRBJ2-6, with no clear D. Germline-derived CDR1 and CDR2 are SEHNR and FQNEAQ (reference sequence). This CDR3 is built from 13 residues. Trimming pared 5 bases from V and 4 bases from J, leaving 6 bases between.

The V gene is TRBV5-1, the J gene TRBJ1-1; TRBD1 might be the D (5 bases). V lost 6 bases to trimming and J lost 5 bases, with 11 bases between them. CDR1 is SGHRS, CDR2 YFSETQ, per germline. The CDR3 consists of 12 residues. CDR3 DNA: TGCGCCAGCAAGGGGAGCGGGACTGAAGCTTTCTTT. This encodes CASKGSGTEAFF.

This clonotype was found a few times. This chain connects TRBV19 to TRBJ2-7; 11 bases align to TRBD2. Germline CDR1 reads LNHDA; CDR2 reads SQIVND (reference sequence). The ends lost 3 bases at V and 3 bases at J; junction bases unmatched: 4. This CDR3 comprises 15 residues. For the CDR3, the DNA is TGTGCCAGTAGTATCTCGGGACTAGCGGACTACGAGCAGTACTTC. Protein: CASSISGLADYEQYF.

Note on this clonotype: The junction departs from germline at one end; a sequencing error may be responsible. V usage is TRBV7-9 and J usage is TRBJ1-2; D may be TRBD1 (6 bases). Per germline, CDR1 SEHNR and CDR2 FQNEAQ (reference sequence). The CDR3 spans 13 residues. The CDR3 coding sequence is TGCGCCAGCAGCCATACAGGGAACTATGGCTACACCTTC. Protein product: CASSHTGNYGYTF.

The chain is built from TRBV29-1 and TRBJ1-5; TRBD1 might be the D (5 bases). CDR3 length equals 13 residues. With 2 bases removed from V and 7 bases from J, the gap between germline ends came to 12 bases. Per the germline V gene, CDR1 is SQVTM and CDR2 is ANQGSEA. The CDR3 region is CSVELGDRQPQHF. As DNA, the CDR3 is TGCAGCGTTGAACTAGGGGACCGGCAGCCCCAGCATTTT.

The table lists this clonotype with a few counts. The rearrangement joins TRBV7-8 to TRBJ2-2; D is possibly TRBD2 (6 bases). This CDR3 contains 15 residues. Germline V CDR1 and CDR2: SGHVS, FQNEAQ. The ends were cut back, 1 base at V and 0 bases at J, with 6 bases in the middle. CDR3 loop: CASSLERANTGELFF. CDR3 in DNA: TGTGCCAGCAGCTTAGAGCGGGCGAACACCGGGGAGCTGTTTTTT.

This clonotype showed up many times. This chain links TRBV29-1 with TRBJ1-2, with 8 bases aligning to TRBD1. This CDR3 spans 13 amino acids. Trimming cost V 7 bases and J 7 bases; bases outside gene matches: 11. From germline, CDR1 is SQVTM and CDR2 ANQGSEA. The CDR3 DNA sequence: TGCAGCGCCGAAAGACAGGGGAGTCGTGGCTACACCTTC. It specifies CSAERQGSRGYTF.

V gene TRBV10-3 combines with J gene TRBJ2-7; D not resolved. CDR1 ENHRY and CDR2 SYGVKD come from the germline V gene. The CDR3 runs 10 residues. Trimming removed 10 bases at V and 6 bases at J, with 10 bases between. DNA of the CDR3: TGTGCCAGGCAGGTGTTCGAGCAGTACTTC. This translates into CARQVFEQYF.

This clonotype was counted a single time. The final CDR3 position lacks the conserved phenylalanine or tryptophan, pointing to a likely read error. This chain connects TRBV15 to TRBJ2-5, with no clear D. The V gene's germline CDR1 is LNHNV and CDR2 YYDKDF (reference sequence). V was cut by 1 base and J by 1 base, with 10 bases left in between. The CDR3 runs to 15 residues. The CDR3 bases are TGTGCCACCAGCAGAGGCTCTAGGAGCCAAGAGACCCAGTACCTC. Its protein product is CATSRGSRSQETQYL.

This clonotype was detected only a few times. The V call is TRBV24-1, the J call TRBJ2-3; tentatively, D is TRBD1 (6 bases). The V gene lost 3 bases and the J gene lost 1 base, with 10 bases spanning the gap. The CDR3 runs to 15 residues. The germline gives CDR1 KGHDR, CDR2 SFDVKD. CDR3 region: CATSDQGKGTDTQYF. DNA of the CDR3: TGTGCCACCAGTGATCAGGGGAAGGGCACAGATACGCAGTATTTT.

The chain carries TRBV10-3 and TRBJ1-2, with 7 bases that match TRBD1. The germline V gene encodes CDR1 ENHRY and CDR2 SYGVKD. There are 12 residues in the CDR3. After removal of 7 bases from V and 8 bases from J, the junction contained 7 bases not matched to a gene. The CDR3 DNA reads as TGTGCCATCAATCGACAGGGAGGAGGCTACACCTTC. Amino acids: CAINRQGGGYTF.

The gene calls are TRBV19 and TRBJ1-1; D is unresolved. V was pared by 7 bases and J by 3 bases, with 12 bases between. From germline, CDR1 is LNHDA and CDR2 SQIVND (reference sequence). The CDR3 extends over 13 amino acids. The DNA for the CDR3 is TGTGCCAGTACTTGGGGTGGGTACACTGAAGCTTTCTTT. It yields the protein CASTWGGYTEAFF.